These T cell receptor beta chains were read from a single sample in a study of Ad26.COV2.S vaccination and SARS-CoV-2 variants. The data were produced by immunoSEQ multiplex PCR, yet TCRdb's version contains in-frame clones alone and is incomplete. Of roughly 300,000 clones in the sample, 65% to 90% were seen once. The sample consisted of peripheral blood, taken in a trial of Ad26.COV2.S vaccine versus placebo. Receptor source: a person aged 18 to 59 who received the Ad26.COV2.S COVID-19 vaccine or a placebo. The CDR3 runs from the conserved cysteine through the conserved F or W. The D gene is left open where the match is weak. Clone size is shown for a subset of rows, as once, few, many or a class of expanded clone.

v_gene: TRBV7-2
j_gene: TRBJ2-1
d_gene: NA
abundance: NA
CDR3nt: TGTGCCAGCAGCTTAGCAGTCTGGAATGAGCAGTTCTTC
CDR3aa: CASSLAVWNEQFF

v_gene: TRBV19
j_gene: TRBJ2-5
d_gene: TRBD2
abundance: NA
CDR3nt: TGTGCCAGTAGACGCGGACTAGCGGGGCAACAAGAGACCCAGTACTTC
CDR3aa: CASRRGLAGQQETQYF

v_gene: TRBV9
j_gene: TRBJ1-1
d_gene: TRBD1
abundance: NA
CDR3nt: TGTGCCAGCAGCCAGGGGGGTGTTGAAGGCACTGAAGCTTTCTTT
CDR3aa: CASSQGGVEGTEAFF

v_gene: TRBV7-2
j_gene: TRBJ2-5
d_gene: NA
abundance: NA
CDR3nt: TGTGCCAGCAGCTTAGGGAGGGAGACCCAGTACTTC
CDR3aa: CASSLGRETQYF

v_gene: TRBV12-3/TRBV12-4
j_gene: TRBJ1-6
d_gene: NA
abundance: NA
CDR3nt: TGTGCCAGCAGTTCGGGACAATATTCACCCCTCCACTTT
CDR3aa: CASSSGQYSPLHF

v_gene: TRBV6-4
j_gene: TRBJ2-3
d_gene: TRBD2
abundance: NA
CDR3nt: TGTGCCAGCAGCGATCCGGGACTAGGCACAGATACGCAGTATTTT
CDR3aa: CASSDPGLGTDTQYF

v_gene: TRBV13
j_gene: TRBJ1-4
d_gene: TRBD1
abundance: NA
CDR3nt: TGTGCCAGCAGCTTAAGACAGGGGTATGAAAAACTGTTTTTT
CDR3aa: CASSLRQGYEKLFF

v_gene: TRBV18
j_gene: TRBJ2-2
d_gene: NA
abundance: few
CDR3nt: TGTGCCAGCTCACCACGGGCAGGGACGGACACCGGGGAGCTGTTTTTT
CDR3aa: CASSPRAGTDTGELFF

v_gene: TRBV7-2
j_gene: TRBJ1-5
d_gene: NA
abundance: NA
CDR3nt: TGTGCCAGCAGCTTAGAGCACAGGCCTTATAGCAATCAGCCCCAGCATTTT
CDR3aa: CASSLEHRPYSNQPQHF

v_gene: TRBV10-3
j_gene: TRBJ1-5
d_gene: NA
abundance: few
CDR3nt: TGTGCCATCAGTGTAGGGGACTCAGGGAATCAGCCCCAGCATTTT
CDR3aa: CAISVGDSGNQPQHF

v_gene: TRBV12-3/TRBV12-4
j_gene: TRBJ2-7
d_gene: NA
abundance: NA
CDR3nt: TGTGCCAGCAGTTTGGGACCCGGATTCCGGCAGTACTTC
CDR3aa: CASSLGPGFRQYF

v_gene: TRBV30
j_gene: TRBJ2-1
d_gene: TRBD1
abundance: NA
CDR3nt: TGTGCCTGGTACCCCGGGACAGGGATCATGAATGAGCAGTTCTTC
CDR3aa: CAWYPGTGIMNEQFF

v_gene: TRBV4-3
j_gene: TRBJ2-4
d_gene: TRBD2
abundance: once
CDR3nt: TGCGCCAGCAGCCAAGATAGCAACCGGGGGGGCTGGTTAGCCAAAAACATTCAGTACTTC
CDR3aa: CASSQDSNRGGWLAKNIQYF

v_gene: TRBV18
j_gene: TRBJ1-2
d_gene: TRBD1
abundance: NA
CDR3nt: TGTGCCAGCTCACTTGGGACAGGCCTCAACTATGGCTACACCTTC
CDR3aa: CASSLGTGLNYGYTF

v_gene: TRBV6-1
j_gene: TRBJ2-7
d_gene: NA
abundance: NA
CDR3nt: TGTGCCAGCAGTGAAGGGCAGGGGGGACTCTACGAGCAGTACTTC
CDR3aa: CASSEGQGGLYEQYF

v_gene: TRBV7-9
j_gene: TRBJ1-4
d_gene: NA
abundance: NA
CDR3nt: TGTGCCAGCAGCTTCGGTGAAAAACTGTTTTTT
CDR3aa: CASSFGEKLFF

v_gene: TRBV14
j_gene: TRBJ2-2
d_gene: TRBD2
abundance: NA
CDR3nt: TGTGCCAGCAAAGCGGGAGTCCCCACCGGGGAGCTGTTTTTT
CDR3aa: CASKAGVPTGELFF

v_gene: TRBV28
j_gene: TRBJ1-2
d_gene: TRBD1
abundance: NA
CDR3nt: TGTGCCAGCCGAATCCCGGGGCAGGGGGACTATGGCTACACCTTC
CDR3aa: CASRIPGQGDYGYTF

v_gene: TRBV28
j_gene: TRBJ2-1
d_gene: NA
abundance: NA
CDR3nt: TGTGCCAGCAGTTTTAGTGCGGGGAATGAGCAGTTCTTC
CDR3aa: CASSFSAGNEQFF

v_gene: TRBV12-5
j_gene: TRBJ1-2
d_gene: NA
abundance: NA
CDR3nt: TGTGCTAGTGGTCTTGACACCCTGAATAACTATGGCTACACCTTC
CDR3aa: CASGLDTLNNYGYTF

v_gene: TRBV28
j_gene: TRBJ1-5
d_gene: NA
abundance: NA
CDR3nt: TGTGCCAGCAGTTCCCCATTCTATCCCCAGCATTTT
CDR3aa: CASSSPFYPQHF

v_gene: TRBV28
j_gene: TRBJ1-6
d_gene: NA
abundance: NA
CDR3nt: TGTGCCAGCAGTTTATCGGAGTTTATCCAATCACCCCTCCACTTT
CDR3aa: CASSLSEFIQSPLHF

v_gene: TRBV12-3/TRBV12-4
j_gene: TRBJ1-5
d_gene: NA
abundance: many
CDR3nt: TGTGCCAGCAGTTCAGGAGCTGATCAGCCCCAGCATTTT
CDR3aa: CASSSGADQPQHF

v_gene: TRBV19
j_gene: TRBJ1-4
d_gene: NA
abundance: NA
CDR3nt: TGTGCCAGTAGTCGGGGCGATCGGGAGGAAAAACTGTTTTTT
CDR3aa: CASSRGDREEKLFF

v_gene: TRBV18
j_gene: TRBJ2-5
d_gene: NA
abundance: NA
CDR3nt: TGTGCCAGCTCACCAGTCAAAGTAGTGGAGACCCAGTACTTC
CDR3aa: CASSPVKVVETQYF

v_gene: TRBV11-2
j_gene: TRBJ2-3
d_gene: NA
abundance: once
CDR3nt: TGTGCCAGCAGCCCCAACAGGGTCCCTGGGGCAGATACGCAGTATTTT
CDR3aa: CASSPNRVPGADTQYF

v_gene: TRBV5-1
j_gene: TRBJ1-1
d_gene: TRBD1
abundance: NA
CDR3nt: TGCGCCAGCAGCTTGCTGGGACAGGGCACTGAAGCTTTCTTT
CDR3aa: CASSLLGQGTEAFF

v_gene: TRBV5-1
j_gene: TRBJ2-1
d_gene: NA
abundance: few
CDR3nt: TGCGCCAGCAGCCCCGGACAGCTTAGCTTTCCCTACAATGAGCAGTTCTTC
CDR3aa: CASSPGQLSFPYNEQFF

v_gene: TRBV6-4
j_gene: TRBJ2-1
d_gene: TRBD2
abundance: NA
CDR3nt: TGTGCCAGCAGCCTCGGGGAGGGTGAGCAGTTCTTC
CDR3aa: CASSLGEGEQFF

v_gene: TRBV5-1
j_gene: TRBJ2-2
d_gene: NA
abundance: NA
CDR3nt: TGCGCCAGCAGCTCGGGGGCTAGCGAGGCGGAGCTGTTTTTT
CDR3aa: CASSSGASEAELFF

v_gene: TRBV6-5
j_gene: TRBJ1-4
d_gene: TRBD1
abundance: NA
CDR3nt: TGTGCCAGCAGGGACAGGGGGCATGAAAAACTGTTTTTT
CDR3aa: CASRDRGHEKLFF

v_gene: TRBV29-1
j_gene: TRBJ1-2
d_gene: TRBD1
abundance: few
CDR3nt: TGCAGCGTTGAAGGCTACAGGGGTAACTATGGCTACACCTTC
CDR3aa: CSVEGYRGNYGYTF

v_gene: TRBV7-2
j_gene: TRBJ2-1
d_gene: NA
abundance: NA
CDR3nt: TGTGCCAGCAGCAAGGGGAACTACAATGAGCAGTTCTTC
CDR3aa: CASSKGNYNEQFF

v_gene: TRBV10-3
j_gene: TRBJ1-1
d_gene: NA
abundance: NA
CDR3nt: TGTGCCATCAGTGGAACCCAGGGGCGTACTGAAGCTTTCTTT
CDR3aa: CAISGTQGRTEAFF

v_gene: TRBV3-1/TRBV3-2
j_gene: TRBJ2-2
d_gene: NA
abundance: NA
CDR3nt: TGTGCCAGCAGCCAAGTCTCGACGGGAACCGGGGAGCTGTTTTTT
CDR3aa: CASSQVSTGTGELFF

v_gene: TRBV7-3
j_gene: TRBJ2-1
d_gene: TRBD2
abundance: NA
CDR3nt: TGTGCCAGCAGCTTAAATCCTAGCGGGAGGACCTCCTACAATGAGCAGTTCTTC
CDR3aa: CASSLNPSGRTSYNEQFF

v_gene: TRBV5-1
j_gene: TRBJ2-3
d_gene: NA
abundance: NA
CDR3nt: TGCGCCAGCAGAGTAGCAGTGAGCACAGATACGCAGTATTTT
CDR3aa: CASRVAVSTDTQYF